This entry concerns a single T cell receptor beta chain. The entry originates in a study of OX40 agonist ivuxolimab in advanced cancers. CDR1 MNHEY and CDR2 SMNVEV come from the germline V gene (reference sequence). CDR3 length: 14 residues. With 6 bases removed from V and 2 bases from J, the gap between germline ends came to 12 bases. Libraries were prepared by immunoSEQ multiplex PCR; TCRdb keeps only in-frame clonotypes and omits some of them. This sample yields about 26,000 clones, of which around 90% are seen a single time; roughly 21% belongs to the top ten. J is TRBJ2-3 and V is TRBV27, with D possibly being TRBD2 (5 bases). This material consisted of CD4+ or CD8+ T cells sorted from blood, taken in a trial of the OX40 agonist ivuxolimab. The clonotype comes from an adult with an advanced solid tumor such as melanoma, head and neck, liver or kidney cancer. CDR3 in amino acids: CASRTSPVTDTQYF. DNA of the CDR3: TGTGCCAGCAGAACTAGTCCGGTCACAGATACGCAGTATTTT.